These 9 T cell receptor beta chains originate from one sample sequenced in a study of OX40 agonist ivuxolimab in advanced cancers. Some clones are missing from TCRdb's copy, which holds only in-frame ones; the method was immunoSEQ multiplex PCR. There are fewer than 30,000 clones in the sample; approximately 83% occur only once, and roughly 50% lies in the top ten. Sequences were derived from CD4+ or CD8+ T cells sorted from blood, sampled in a trial of the OX40 agonist ivuxolimab. These receptor sequences come from an adult with an advanced solid tumor such as melanoma, head and neck, liver or kidney cancer.

V and J are TRBV2 and TRBJ1-2; D is unresolved. The germline CDR1 and CDR2 sequences are SNHLY and FYNNEI. V was trimmed by 2 bases and J by 8 bases, leaving 6 bases between them. The length of the CDR3 is 11 residues. The CDR3 DNA follows: TGTGCCAGCAGTGAACAGGAAGGCTACACCTTC. As protein: CASSEQEGYTF. Using reference TRBV2 and TRBJ1-2 for the parts outside the CDR3, the full variable domain is EPEVTQTPSHQVTQMGQEVILRCVPISNHLYFYWYRQILGQKVEFLVSFYNNEISEKSEIFDDQFSVERPDGSNFTLKIRSTKLEDSAMYFCASSEQEGYTFGSGTRLTVV.

The chain is built from TRBV6-4 and TRBJ1-1; maybe TRBD1 (6 bases). V was cut by 0 bases and J by 1 base, with 12 bases left in between. The CDR3 consists of 16 residues. The germline CDR1 and CDR2 sequences are MRHNA and SNTAGT. The CDR3 sequence: CASSDSPGQSNTEAFF. The CDR3 DNA sequence: TGTGCCAGCAGTGACTCGCCTGGACAGTCGAACACTGAAGCTTTCTTT.

The rearrangement links TRBV4-2 to TRBJ2-5; the match to TRBD2 covers 9 bases. The V segment lost 0 bases and the J segment 6 bases; nucleotides outside the gene matches: 11. The CDR3 runs 17 residues. CDR1 and CDR2 from the germline V gene are LGHNA and YNFKEQ. The CDR3 region has the DNA TGTGCCAGCAGCCAAGATCCCGGGACTAGCCTGGGAAAGACCCAGTACTTC. This codes for CASSQDPGTSLGKTQYF.

In this sample, this clone turned up a few times. The chain has TRBV19 and TRBJ1-2; no clear D gene. This CDR3 contains 13 residues. Germline loops: CDR1 LNHDA, CDR2 SQIVND (reference sequence). Trimming removed 2 bases from V and 8 bases from J, with 12 bases in between. CDR3 loop: CASSIMDVEGYTF. CDR3 nucleotide sequence: TGTGCCAGTAGTATAATGGACGTGGAGGGCTACACCTTC.

The chain couples TRBV27 to TRBJ1-2; D not resolved. The CDR3 sequence is 16 residues long. The V gene lost 4 bases and the J gene lost 3 bases, with 18 bases spanning the gap. The germline gives CDR1 MNHEY, CDR2 SMNVEV (reference sequence). The CDR3 reads CASSYNSGPQHYGYTF. As DNA, the CDR3 is TGTGCCAGCAGTTATAACTCCGGGCCCCAGCACTATGGCTACACCTTC.

This chain joins TRBV28 and TRBJ2-7, with D perhaps TRBD2 (5 bases). The CDR3 totals 15 residues. The germline V gene encodes CDR1 MDHEN and CDR2 SYDVKM. The V gene lost 5 bases and the J gene lost 2 bases, with 16 bases spanning the gap. The CDR3, as DNA: TGTGCCAGCAGTACCGAAACAAGACTACCCTACGAGCAGTACTTC. Translated: CASSTETRLPYEQYF.

V gene TRBV7-2 combines with J gene TRBJ2-7; 7 bases match TRBD2. The J segment lost 0 bases and the V segment lost 6 bases, leaving 8 bases of the junction unmatched. The CDR3 covers 15 residues. Germline-derived CDR1 and CDR2 are SGHTA and FQGNSA. CDR3 loop: CASSPWGGISYEQYF. Written as DNA, the CDR3 is TGTGCCAGCAGTCCTTGGGGGGGTATCTCCTACGAGCAGTACTTC. The full variable domain, its missing parts supplied by reference TRBV7-2 and TRBJ2-7, is GAGVSQSPSNKVTEKGKDVELRCDPISGHTALYWYRQSLGQGLEFLIYFQGNSAPDKSGLPSDRFSAERTGGSVSTLTIQRTQQEDSAVYLCASSPWGGISYEQYFGPGTRLTVT.

The chain has TRBV19 and TRBJ2-1; 9 nucleotides match TRBD2. The germline V gene has CDR1 LNHDA and CDR2 SQIVND (reference sequence). The J segment lost 1 base and the V segment lost 4 bases, leaving 2 bases of the junction unmatched. This CDR3 region has 15 residues. The CDR3 here is CASSRTSGSYNEQFF. The CDR3 nucleotides read TGTGCCAGTAGTAGAACTAGCGGGTCCTACAATGAGCAGTTCTTC.

The J gene is TRBJ2-7, the V gene TRBV27; 8 bases line up with TRBD1. V lost 0 bases, J lost 7 bases, and 2 bases stayed unmatched. CDR1 is MNHEY and CDR2 is SMNVEV in the germline V gene (reference sequence). There are 13 residues in the CDR3. The CDR3 nucleotides read TGTGCCAGCAGTTTATCCCAGGGGGCGGAGCAGTACTTC. Translated, it gives CASSLSQGAEQYF.